This T cell receptor beta chain came from a study of T cell changes during pregnancy in multiple sclerosis. Some clones are missing from TCRdb's copy, which holds only in-frame ones; the method was immunoSEQ multiplex PCR. Found here are 45,000 to 60,000 clones, 93% of them singletons; the top ten hold around 1.9%. This clone appeared once. The CDR3 loop spans 15 amino acids. The V gene lost 2 bases and the J gene lost 4 bases, with 15 bases spanning the gap. Per germline, CDR1 MGHRA and CDR2 YSYEKL. The material was peripheral blood, obtained in the second trimester of pregnancy. The J gene is TRBJ2-7, the V gene TRBV4-1; perhaps TRBD2 as D (6 bases). This TCR was recovered from a female donor with multiple sclerosis, enrolled in a pregnancy study. This CDR3 is CASSQLTTGAYEQYF. The CDR3 bases are TGCGCCAGCAGCCAACTAACTACGGGAGCATACGAGCAGTACTTC.